Listed below are T cell receptor beta chains from one sample, sequenced in a study of cytomegalovirus exposure and HLA in healthy donors. The table came from immunoSEQ multiplex PCR; TCRdb's copy has only in-frame clones and leaves some out. The data hold 95,000 to 120,000 clones, with 70% to 85% observed a single time. Sequenced: PBMCs. The receptors derive from a young woman in good health and CMV-seronegative. Each CDR3 is given with its conserved first and last residue. The D gene is left open where the match is weak. Some rows mark clone size as missing; the rest say once, few, many or name a class of expanded clone.

J gene | clone size | D gene | V gene | CDR3 protein | CDR3 DNA
TRBJ2-7 | . | . | TRBV5-6 | CASSLGSLEAYEQYF | TGTGCCAGCAGCTTGGGCTCATTAGAAGCCTACGAGCAGTACTTC
TRBJ1-3 | . | . | TRBV4-2 | CASSQDPTVSGNTIYF | TGTGCCAGCAGCCAAGATCCCACAGTCTCTGGAAACACCATATATTTT
TRBJ2-1 | . | . | TRBV2 | CASSEGLGGGKYNEQFF | TGTGCCAGCAGTGAAGGGTTGGGGGGAGGAAAATACAATGAGCAGTTCTTC
TRBJ2-7 | . | TRBD2 | TRBV2 | CASSEGGSRYEQYF | TGTGCCAGCAGTGAAGGCGGGAGTCGTTACGAGCAGTACTTC
TRBJ2-3 | . | TRBD2 | TRBV6-1 | CASRASGSRDTQYF | TGTGCCAGCAGAGCTAGCGGGAGTCGCGATACGCAGTATTTT
TRBJ1-1 | few | TRBD1 | TRBV30 | CAGGQMAEAFF | TGTGCCGGGGGACAGATGGCTGAAGCTTTCTTT
TRBJ1-1 | . | . | TRBV7-2 | CASSSYEGGTPEAFF | TGTGCCAGCAGCTCCTACGAGGGAGGGACCCCTGAAGCTTTCTTT
TRBJ2-1 | . | . | TRBV19 | CASSFLMASNEQFF | TGTGCCAGTAGCTTCCTTATGGCTAGCAATGAGCAGTTCTTC
TRBJ1-5 | . | . | TRBV9 | CASSVEDGLNQPQHF | TGTGCCAGCAGCGTAGAGGACGGACTAAATCAGCCCCAGCATTTT
TRBJ2-3 | few | . | TRBV7-9 | CASSLAELASTDTQYF | TGTGCCAGCAGCTTAGCGGAGCTAGCTAGCACAGATACGCAGTATTTT
TRBJ1-3 | . | . | TRBV6-5 | CASTQYPGNTIYF | TGTGCCAGCACCCAGTATCCTGGAAACACCATATATTTT
TRBJ1-1 | . | . | TRBV5-1 | CASSLAGNTEAFF | TGCGCCAGCAGCTTGGCCGGGAACACTGAAGCTTTCTTT
TRBJ2-7 | . | . | TRBV29-1 | CSVEASGLPYEQYF | TGCAGCGTTGAAGCGTCAGGACTACCCTACGAGCAGTACTTC